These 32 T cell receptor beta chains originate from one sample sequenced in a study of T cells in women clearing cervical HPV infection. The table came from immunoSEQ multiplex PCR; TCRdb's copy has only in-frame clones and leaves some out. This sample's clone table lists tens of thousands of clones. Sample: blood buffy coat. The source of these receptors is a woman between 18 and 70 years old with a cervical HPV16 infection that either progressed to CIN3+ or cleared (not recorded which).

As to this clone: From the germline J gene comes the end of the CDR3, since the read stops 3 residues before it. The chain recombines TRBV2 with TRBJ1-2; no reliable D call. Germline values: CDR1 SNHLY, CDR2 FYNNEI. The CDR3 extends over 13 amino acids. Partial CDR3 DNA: TGTGCCAGCACCTTGACTAGTGCAGAGACC. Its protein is CASTLTSAET. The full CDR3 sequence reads CASTLTSAETYTF. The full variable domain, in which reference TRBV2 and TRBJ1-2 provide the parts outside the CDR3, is EPEVTQTPSHQVTQMGQEVILRCVPISNHLYFYWYRQILGQKVEFLVSFYNNEISEKSEIFDDQFSVERPDGSNFTLKIRSTKLEDSAMYFCASTLTSAETYTFGSGTRLTVV.

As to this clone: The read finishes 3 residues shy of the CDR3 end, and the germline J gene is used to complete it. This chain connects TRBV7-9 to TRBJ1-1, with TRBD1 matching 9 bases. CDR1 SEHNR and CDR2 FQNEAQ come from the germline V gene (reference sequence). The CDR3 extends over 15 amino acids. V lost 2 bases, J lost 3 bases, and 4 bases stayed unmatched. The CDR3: CASSLRGQGYTEAFF. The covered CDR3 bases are TGTGCCAGCAGCTTAAGGGGACAGGGATACACTGAA.

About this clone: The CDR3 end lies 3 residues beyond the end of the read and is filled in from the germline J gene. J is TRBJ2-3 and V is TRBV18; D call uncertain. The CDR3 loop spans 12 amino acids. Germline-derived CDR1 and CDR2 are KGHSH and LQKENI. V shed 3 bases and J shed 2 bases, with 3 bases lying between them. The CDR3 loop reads CASSPATDTQYF. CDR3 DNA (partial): TGTGCCAGCTCACCGGCCACAGATACG.

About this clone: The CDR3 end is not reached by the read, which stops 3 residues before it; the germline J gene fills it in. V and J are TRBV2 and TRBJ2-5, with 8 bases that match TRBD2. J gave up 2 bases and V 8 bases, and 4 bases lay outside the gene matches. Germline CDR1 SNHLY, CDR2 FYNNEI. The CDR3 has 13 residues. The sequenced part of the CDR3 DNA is TGTGCCAGCCATGGCGGGGGGCAAGAGACC. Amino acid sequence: CASHGGGQET. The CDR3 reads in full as CASHGGGQETQYF.

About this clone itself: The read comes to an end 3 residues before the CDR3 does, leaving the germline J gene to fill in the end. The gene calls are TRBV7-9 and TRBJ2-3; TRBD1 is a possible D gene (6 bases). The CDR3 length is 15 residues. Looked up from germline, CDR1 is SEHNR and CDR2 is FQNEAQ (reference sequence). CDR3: CASSRTAGESQPQYF. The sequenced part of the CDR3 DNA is TGTGCCAGCAGCCGAACTGCAGGGGAAAGTCAGCCG. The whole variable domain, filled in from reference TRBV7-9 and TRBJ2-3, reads DTGVSQNPRHKITKRGQNVTFRCDPISEHNRLYWYRQTLGQGPEFLTYFQNEAQLEKSRLLSDRFSAERPKGSFSTLEIQRTEQGDSAMYLCASSRTAGESQPQYFGPGTRLTVL.

CDR3 sequence: CASSLGHFSGNTIYF. Incomplete CDR3 DNA: TGTGCCAGCAGCTTGGGTCATTTCTCTGGAAACACC. This chain links TRBV5-6 with TRBJ1-3; D unresolved. The observed sequence ends 3 residues before the CDR3 terminus, with the missing tail filled in from the germline J gene. The ends were cut back, 0 bases at V and 0 bases at J, with 7 bases in the middle. Per the germline V gene, CDR1 is SGHDT and CDR2 is YYEEEE. The CDR3 totals 15 residues.

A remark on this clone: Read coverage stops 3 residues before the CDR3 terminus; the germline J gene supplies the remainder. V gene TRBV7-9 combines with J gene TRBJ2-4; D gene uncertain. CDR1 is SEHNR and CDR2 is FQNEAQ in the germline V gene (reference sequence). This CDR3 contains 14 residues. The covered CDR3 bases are TGTGCCAGCAGCCCCTCGGCGGAAACAAGTGGT. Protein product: CASSPSAETSG. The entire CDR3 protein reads CASSPSAETSGQYF.

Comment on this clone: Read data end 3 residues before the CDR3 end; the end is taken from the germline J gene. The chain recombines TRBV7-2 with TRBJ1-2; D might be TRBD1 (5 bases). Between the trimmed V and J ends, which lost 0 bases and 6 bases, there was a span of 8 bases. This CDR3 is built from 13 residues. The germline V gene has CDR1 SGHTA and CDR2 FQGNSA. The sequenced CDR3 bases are TGTGCCAGCAGCTTAGCGGGGGGAAATGGC. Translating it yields CASSLAGGNG. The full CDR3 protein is CASSLAGGNGYTF.

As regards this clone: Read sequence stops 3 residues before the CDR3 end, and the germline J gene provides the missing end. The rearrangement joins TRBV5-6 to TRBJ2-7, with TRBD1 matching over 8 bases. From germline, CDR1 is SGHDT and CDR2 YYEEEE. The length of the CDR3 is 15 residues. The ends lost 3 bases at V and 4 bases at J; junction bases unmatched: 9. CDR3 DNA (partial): TGTGCCAGCAGCTCACCACAGGGGGGTGTATACGAG. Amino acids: CASSSPQGGVYE. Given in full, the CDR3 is CASSSPQGGVYEQYF. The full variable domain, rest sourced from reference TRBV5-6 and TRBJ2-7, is DAGVTQSPTHLIKTRGQQVTLRCSPKSGHDTVSWYQQALGQGPQFIFQYYEEEERQRGNFPDRFSGHQFPNYSSELNVNALLLGDSALYLCASSSPQGGVYEQYFGPGTRLTVT.

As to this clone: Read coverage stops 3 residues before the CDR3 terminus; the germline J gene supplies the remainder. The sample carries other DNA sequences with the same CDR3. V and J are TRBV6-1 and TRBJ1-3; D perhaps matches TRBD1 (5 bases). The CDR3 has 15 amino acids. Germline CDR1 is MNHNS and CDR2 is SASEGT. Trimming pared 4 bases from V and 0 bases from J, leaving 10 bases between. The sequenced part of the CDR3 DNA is TGTGCCAGCAGTGGGGGACTGTACTCTGGAAACACC. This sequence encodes CASSGGLYSGNT. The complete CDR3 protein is CASSGGLYSGNTIYF.

The sequenced CDR3 bases are TGTGCCAGCAGGCGTGGGGGGAGGACAGGGAATGAG. Translation gives CASRRGGRTGNE. The entire CDR3 is CASRRGGRTGNEQFF. The V call is TRBV6-2 or TRBV6-3, the J call TRBJ2-1, with TRBD1 matching 8 bases. From the germline J gene comes the end of the CDR3, since the read stops 3 residues before it. This CDR3 comprises 15 residues. V gave up 6 bases and J gave up 7 bases; unmatched junction bases: 11. The germline V gene has CDR1 MNHEY and CDR2 SVGEGT.

The CDR3 spells CASSGQGTYGQYF. Incomplete CDR3 DNA: TGTGCCAGCAGTGGACAGGGCACCTATGGT. V gene TRBV2 combines with J gene TRBJ2-4; 7 bases map to TRBD1. The missing CDR3 end, 3 residues past where the read stops, is filled in from the germline J gene. Germline CDR1 reads SNHLY; CDR2 reads FYNNEI. This CDR3 is 13 amino acids long.

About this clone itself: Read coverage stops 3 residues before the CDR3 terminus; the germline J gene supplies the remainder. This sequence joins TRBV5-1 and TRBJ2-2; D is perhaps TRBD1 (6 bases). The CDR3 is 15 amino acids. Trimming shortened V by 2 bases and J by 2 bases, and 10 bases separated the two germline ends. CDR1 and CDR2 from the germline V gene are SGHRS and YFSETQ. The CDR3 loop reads CASSLTGLNTGELFF. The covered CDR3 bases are TGCGCCAGCAGCTTAACAGGGTTAAACACCGGGGAG.

Partial CDR3 DNA: TGTGCCAGCAGTTACGAAGGGACAGGGGTTGTGAGATCACCC. Translated, it gives CASSYEGTGVVRSP. The whole CDR3 sequence is CASSYEGTGVVRSPLHF. This chain joins TRBV6-2 or TRBV6-3 and TRBJ1-6; 10 nucleotides match TRBD1. The read halts 3 residues ahead of the CDR3 end, with the missing end drawn from the germline J gene. Germline V gives CDR1 MNHEY, CDR2 SVGEGT. This CDR3 has 17 amino acids. V dropped 2 bases and J dropped 10; count of bases not matched to a gene: 11.

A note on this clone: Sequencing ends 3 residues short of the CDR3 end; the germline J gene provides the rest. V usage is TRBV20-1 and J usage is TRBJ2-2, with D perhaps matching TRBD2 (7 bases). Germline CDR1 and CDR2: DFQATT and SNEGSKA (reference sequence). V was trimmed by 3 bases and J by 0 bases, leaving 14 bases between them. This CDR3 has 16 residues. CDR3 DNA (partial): TGCAGTGCTAGGGGGGGGGCAGGCACGAACACCGGGGAG. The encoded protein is CSARGGAGTNTGE. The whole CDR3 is CSARGGAGTNTGELFF.

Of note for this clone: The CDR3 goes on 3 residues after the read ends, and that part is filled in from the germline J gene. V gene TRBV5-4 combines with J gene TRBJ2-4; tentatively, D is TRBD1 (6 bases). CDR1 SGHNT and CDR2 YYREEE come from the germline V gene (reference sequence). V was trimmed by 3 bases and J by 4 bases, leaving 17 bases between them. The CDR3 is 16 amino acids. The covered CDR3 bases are TGTGCCAGCAGCTCGGTTCAGGGGCGATCAAAAAACATT. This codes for CASSSVQGRSKNI. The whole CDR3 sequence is CASSSVQGRSKNIQYF.

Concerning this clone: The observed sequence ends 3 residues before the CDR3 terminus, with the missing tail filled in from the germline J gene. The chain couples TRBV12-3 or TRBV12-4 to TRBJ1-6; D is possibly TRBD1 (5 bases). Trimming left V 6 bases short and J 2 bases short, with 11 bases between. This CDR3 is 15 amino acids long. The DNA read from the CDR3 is TGTGCCAGCAGCTCCGGGGGGACCTATAATTCACCC. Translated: CASSSGGTYNSP. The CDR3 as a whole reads CASSSGGTYNSPLHF.

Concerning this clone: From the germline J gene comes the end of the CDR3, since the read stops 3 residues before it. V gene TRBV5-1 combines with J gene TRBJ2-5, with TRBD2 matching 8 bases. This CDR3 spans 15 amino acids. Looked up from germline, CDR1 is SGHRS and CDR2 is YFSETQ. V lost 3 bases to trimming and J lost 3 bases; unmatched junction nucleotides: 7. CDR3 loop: CASSSPLAGEETQYF. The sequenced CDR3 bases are TGCGCCAGCAGCTCCCCCCTAGCGGGTGAAGAGACC.

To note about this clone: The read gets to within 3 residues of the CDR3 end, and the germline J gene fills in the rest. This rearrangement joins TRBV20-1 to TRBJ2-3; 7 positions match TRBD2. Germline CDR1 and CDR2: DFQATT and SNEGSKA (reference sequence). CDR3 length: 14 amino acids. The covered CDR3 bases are TGCAGTGCTAGAGGGGGGGGTGGGAAAGAGACG. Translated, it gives CSARGGGGKET. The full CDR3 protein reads CSARGGGGKETQYF.

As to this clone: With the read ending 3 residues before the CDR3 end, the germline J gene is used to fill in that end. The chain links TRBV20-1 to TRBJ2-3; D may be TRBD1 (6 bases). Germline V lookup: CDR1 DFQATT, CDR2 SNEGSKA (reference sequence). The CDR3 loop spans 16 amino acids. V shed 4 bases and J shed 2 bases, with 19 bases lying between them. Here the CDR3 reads CSATHRVSAFTDTQYF. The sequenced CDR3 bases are TGCAGTGCTACGCACAGGGTATCTGCTTTCACAGATACG.

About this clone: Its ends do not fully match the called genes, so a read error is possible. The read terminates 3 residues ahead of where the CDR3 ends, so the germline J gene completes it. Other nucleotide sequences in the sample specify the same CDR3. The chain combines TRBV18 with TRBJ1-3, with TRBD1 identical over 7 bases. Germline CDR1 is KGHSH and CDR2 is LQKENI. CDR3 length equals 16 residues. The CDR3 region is CASSLQDRLSGNTIYF. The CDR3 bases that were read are TGTGCCAGCTCACTACAGGACAGGCTATCAGGAAACACT. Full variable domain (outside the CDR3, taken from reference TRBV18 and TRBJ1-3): NAGVMQNPRHLVRRRGQEARLRCSPMKGHSHVYWYRQLPEEGLKFMVYLQKENIIDESGMPKERFSAEFPKEGPSILRIQQVVRGDSAAYFCASSLQDRLSGNTIYFGEGSWLTVV.

The DNA read from the CDR3 is TGTGCCAGCAGCTTATTTGACTCCTATAATTCACCA. As protein: CASSLFDSYNSP. The entire CDR3 sequence reads CASSLFDSYNSPLFF. The rearrangement links TRBV7-2 to TRBJ1-4; D not certain. The read ends 3 residues shy of where the CDR3 ends; the end is completed using the germline J gene. This CDR3 is built from 15 residues. Per the germline V gene, CDR1 is SGHTA and CDR2 is FQGNSA.

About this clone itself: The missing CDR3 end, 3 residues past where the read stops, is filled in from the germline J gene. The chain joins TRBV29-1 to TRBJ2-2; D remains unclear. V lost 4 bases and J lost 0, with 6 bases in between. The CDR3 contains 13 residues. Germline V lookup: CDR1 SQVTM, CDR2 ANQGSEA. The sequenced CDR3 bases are TGCAGCGTTGCGCAGACGAACACCGGGGAG. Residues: CSVAQTNTGE. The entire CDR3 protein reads CSVAQTNTGELFF.

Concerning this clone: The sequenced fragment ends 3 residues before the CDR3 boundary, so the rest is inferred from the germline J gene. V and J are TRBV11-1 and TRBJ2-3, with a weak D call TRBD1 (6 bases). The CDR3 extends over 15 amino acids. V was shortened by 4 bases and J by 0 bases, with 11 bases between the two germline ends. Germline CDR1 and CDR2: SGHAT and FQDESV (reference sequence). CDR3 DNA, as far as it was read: TGTGCCAGCAGCTCTCTACAGGGCAGCACAGATACG. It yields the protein CASSSLQGSTDT. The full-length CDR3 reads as CASSSLQGSTDTQYF.

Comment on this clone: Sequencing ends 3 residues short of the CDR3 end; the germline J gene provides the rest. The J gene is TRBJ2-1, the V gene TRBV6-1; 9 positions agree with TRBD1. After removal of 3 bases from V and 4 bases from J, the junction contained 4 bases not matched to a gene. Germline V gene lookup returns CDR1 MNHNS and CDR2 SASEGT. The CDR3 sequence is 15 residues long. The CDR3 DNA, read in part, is TGTGCCAGCAGTGATCTCGGGACAGGGTACAATGAG. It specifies CASSDLGTGYNE. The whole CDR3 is CASSDLGTGYNEQFF.

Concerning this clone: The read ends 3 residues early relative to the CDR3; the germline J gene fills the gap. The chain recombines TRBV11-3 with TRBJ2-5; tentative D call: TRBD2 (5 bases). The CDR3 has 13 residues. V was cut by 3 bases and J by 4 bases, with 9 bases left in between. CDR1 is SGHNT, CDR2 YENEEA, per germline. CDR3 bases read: TGTGCCAGCAGCTTCGAGGGCGTAGAGACC. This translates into CASSFEGVET. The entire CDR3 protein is CASSFEGVETQYF.

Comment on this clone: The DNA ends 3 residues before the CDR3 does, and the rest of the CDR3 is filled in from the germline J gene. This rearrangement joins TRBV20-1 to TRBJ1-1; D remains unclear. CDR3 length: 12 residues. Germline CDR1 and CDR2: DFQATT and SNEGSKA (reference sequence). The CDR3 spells CSAREIPVEAFF. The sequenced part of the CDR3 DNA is TGCAGTGCTAGAGAGATCCCAGTAGAA.

The CDR3 sequence is CAIPGQDEKLFF. The covered CDR3 bases are TGTGCCATCCCGGGACAGGATGAAAAG. This chain joins TRBV7-9 and TRBJ2-2, with 8 nucleotides matching TRBD1. The CDR3 goes on 3 residues after the read ends, and that part is filled in from the germline J gene. The CDR3 spans 12 residues. Germline CDR1 is SEHNR and CDR2 is FQNEAQ (reference sequence).

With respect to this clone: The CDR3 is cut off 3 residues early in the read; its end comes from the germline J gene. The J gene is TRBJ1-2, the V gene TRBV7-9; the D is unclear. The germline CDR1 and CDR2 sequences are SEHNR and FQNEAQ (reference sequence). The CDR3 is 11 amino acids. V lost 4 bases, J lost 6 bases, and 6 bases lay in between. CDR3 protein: CASSSDDGYTF. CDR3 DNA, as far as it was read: TGTGCCAGCAGCTCAGATGATGGC. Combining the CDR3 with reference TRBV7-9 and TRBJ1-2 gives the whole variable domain DTGVSQNPRHKITKRGQNVTFRCDPISEHNRLYWYRQTLGQGPEFLTYFQNEAQLEKSRLLSDRFSAERPKGSFSTLEIQRTEQGDSAMYLCASSSDDGYTFGSGTRLTVV.

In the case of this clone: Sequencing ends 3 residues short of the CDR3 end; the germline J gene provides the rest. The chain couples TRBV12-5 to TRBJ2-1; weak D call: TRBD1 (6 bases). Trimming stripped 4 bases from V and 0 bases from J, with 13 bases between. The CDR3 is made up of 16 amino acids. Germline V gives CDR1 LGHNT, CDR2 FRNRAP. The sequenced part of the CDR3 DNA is TGTGCTAGTGGTTCCCAACCGACAGGCTCCTACAATGAG. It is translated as CASGSQPTGSYNE. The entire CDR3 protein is CASGSQPTGSYNEQFF.

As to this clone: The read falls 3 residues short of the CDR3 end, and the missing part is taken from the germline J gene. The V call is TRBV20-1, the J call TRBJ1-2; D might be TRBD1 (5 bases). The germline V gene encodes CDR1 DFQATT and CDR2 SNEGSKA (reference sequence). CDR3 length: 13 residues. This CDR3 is CSARDPGSEGYTF. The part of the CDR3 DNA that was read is TGCAGTGCTAGAGATCCAGGGTCAGAGGGC.

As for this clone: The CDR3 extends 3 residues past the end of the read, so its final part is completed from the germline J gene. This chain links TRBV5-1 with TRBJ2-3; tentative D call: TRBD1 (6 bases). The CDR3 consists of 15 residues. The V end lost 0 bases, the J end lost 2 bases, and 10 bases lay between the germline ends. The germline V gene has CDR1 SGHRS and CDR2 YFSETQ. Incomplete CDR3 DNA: TGCGCCAGCAGCTTGGGACAGGCAAACACAGATACG. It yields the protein CASSLGQANTDT. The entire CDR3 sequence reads CASSLGQANTDTQYF.